This T cell receptor beta chain was identified in a study of T cells in women clearing cervical HPV infection. On this clone: Its antigen is unidentified. The missing CDR3 end, 3 residues past where the read stops, is filled in from the germline J gene.

Study-level results: Cases carried less TRBV6-7 than controls: roughly 0.11% versus 0.16%.

The method was immunoSEQ multiplex PCR; TCRdb's version includes in-frame clones alone and lacks a portion of them. The sample holds 30,000 to 40,000 clones. The CDR3 consists of 14 residues. Germline loops: CDR1 DFQATT, CDR2 SNEGSKA (reference sequence). The chain has TRBV20-1 and TRBJ1-4, with 10 bases matching TRBD1. This clonotype was sampled from a woman aged 18-70 years with a cervical HPV16 infection that either progressed to CIN3+ or cleared (not recorded which). The sample was blood buffy coat. The sequenced part of the CDR3 DNA is TGCAGTGCTAGTTCCGGGACAGGGGATTCACCA. Translation: CSASSGTGDSP. The whole CDR3 region reads CSASSGTGDSPLFF.